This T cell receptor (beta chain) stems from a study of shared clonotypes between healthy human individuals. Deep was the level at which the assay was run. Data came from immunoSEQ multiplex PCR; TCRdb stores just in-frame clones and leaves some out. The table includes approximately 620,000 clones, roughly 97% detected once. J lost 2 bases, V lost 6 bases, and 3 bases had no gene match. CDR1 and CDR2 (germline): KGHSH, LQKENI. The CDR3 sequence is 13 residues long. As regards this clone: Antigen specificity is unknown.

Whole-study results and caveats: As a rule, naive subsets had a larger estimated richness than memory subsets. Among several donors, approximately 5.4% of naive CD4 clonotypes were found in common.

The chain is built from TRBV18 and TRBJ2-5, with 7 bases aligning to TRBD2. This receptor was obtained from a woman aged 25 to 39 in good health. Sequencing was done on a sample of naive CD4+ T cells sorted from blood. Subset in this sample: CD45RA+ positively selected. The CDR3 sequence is CASSAGVQETQYF. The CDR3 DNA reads TGTGCCAGCTCCGCGGGAGTGCAAGAGACCCAGTACTTC.